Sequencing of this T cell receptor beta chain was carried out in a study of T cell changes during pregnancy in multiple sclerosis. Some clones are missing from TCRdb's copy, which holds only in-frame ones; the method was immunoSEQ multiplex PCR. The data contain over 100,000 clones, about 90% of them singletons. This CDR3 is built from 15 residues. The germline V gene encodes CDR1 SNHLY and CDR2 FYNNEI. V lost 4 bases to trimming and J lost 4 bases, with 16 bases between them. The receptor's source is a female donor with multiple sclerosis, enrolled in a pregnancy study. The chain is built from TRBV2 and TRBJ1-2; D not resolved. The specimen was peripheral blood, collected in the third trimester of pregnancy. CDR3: CASSAPSLSSYGYTF. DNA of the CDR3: TGTGCCAGCAGTGCGCCTAGCCTGAGCAGCTATGGCTACACCTTC.